The source of this T cell receptor (beta chain) is a study of blood T cells in healthy people across ages. A J-beta primer mix and a sample-barcoded 5' primer were used in a second PCR of roughly 6 to 12 cycles. TCRdb processed the 5' RACE reads anew with MiXCR; each CDR3 protein has one entry. The sample has approximately 600,000 distinct CDR3 sequences, approximately 59% seen once; the top ten hold around 37%. This CDR3 is built from 15 residues. V lost 2 bases and J 5 bases, leaving 15 bases between the germline ends. Germline V gives CDR1 MDHEN, CDR2 SYDVKM. Material: blood. The receptor was derived from a man aged 55 to 70 in good health. The rearrangement uses TRBV28 and TRBJ2-5; tentatively, D is TRBD1 (6 bases). The CDR3 reads CASSLGGRGSETQYF. Here the CDR3 DNA reads TGTGCCAGCAGTTTAGGCGGTAGGGGGAGTGAGACCCAGTACTTC.